This is a list of T cell receptor beta chains from one sample in a study of blood T cells in healthy people across ages. TCRdb passed the 5' RACE reads through MiXCR, listing each CDR3 protein once. The sample has 1.2 million to 1.5 million distinct CDR3 sequences; approximately 40% are singletons. Sequenced sample: blood. Receptors were obtained from a woman aged 18-35 years in good health. Both conserved end residues are part of each CDR3. Each record gives: CDR3 DNA, CDR3 protein, J gene, D gene, clone size, V gene. D genes are given only for firm matches. Some rows mark clone size as missing; the rest say once, few, many or name a class of expanded clone.

DNA: TGTGCCATCAGTGAGTTGGCAGGGGGCGTGGGAAACACTGAAGCTTTCTTT
CDR3: CAISELAGGVGNTEAFF
J: TRBJ1-1
D: TRBD1
size: .
V: TRBV10-3

DNA: TGTACCAGCAGTTACAACAGCCACTACGAGCAGTACTTC
CDR3: CTSSYNSHYEQYF
J: TRBJ2-7
D: .
size: .
V: TRBV6-5

DNA: TGTGCCAGCAGGGCGGGACAGGGGGACAACAATGAGCAGTACTTC
CDR3: CASRAGQGDNNEQYF
J: TRBJ2-4
D: TRBD1
size: .
V: TRBV7-9

DNA: TGTGCCAGCAGTTACTCCCCGGGACCTTACAATGAGCAGTTCTTC
CDR3: CASSYSPGPYNEQFF
J: TRBJ2-1
D: .
size: few
V: TRBV6-5

DNA: TGTGCCAGCAGCCAAGGGCCGAAGCAACGCGGGACTTTTCACAATGAGCAGTTCTTC
CDR3: CASSQGPKQRGTFHNEQFF
J: TRBJ2-1
D: .
size: .
V: TRBV3-1

DNA: TGCAGTGTCTCAGGAAGGCGGGACGATGAGCAGTTCTTC
CDR3: CSVSGRRDDEQFF
J: TRBJ2-1
D: .
size: few
V: TRBV20-1

DNA: TGTGCCAGCAGCTTAGTTGCAACAGCGAACTACGAGCAGTACTTC
CDR3: CASSLVATANYEQYF
J: TRBJ2-7
D: .
size: few
V: TRBV11-1

DNA: TGTGCCAGCAGTTACTCGATGGTGGCAGACTACGAGCAGTTCTTC
CDR3: CASSYSMVADYEQFF
J: TRBJ2-1
D: .
size: once
V: TRBV6-5

DNA: TGTGCCAGCAGTGATGAGGGACTTCCAGGCTCCTACAATGAGCAGTTCTTC
CDR3: CASSDEGLPGSYNEQFF
J: TRBJ2-1
D: .
size: .
V: TRBV25-1

DNA: TGTTCCAGCAGTCCCGCCGGGGGAGCGGGACTAGATGAGCAGTTCTTC
CDR3: CSSSPAGGAGLDEQFF
J: TRBJ2-1
D: TRBD2
size: .
V: TRBV12-3/TRBV12-4

DNA: TGTGCCACCACGAGGGGGGCTAGCGGAACCACAGATACGCAGTATTTT
CDR3: CATTRGASGTTDTQYF
J: TRBJ2-3
D: .
size: .
V: TRBV10-3

DNA: TGTGCCACCAGCAGCCTTCTTCCAGGGCACTACGAGCAGTACTTC
CDR3: CATSSLLPGHYEQYF
J: TRBJ2-7
D: .
size: few
V: TRBV15

DNA: TGCAGTGCCGGACGGGGGTTGGGGGACTCGAGCACAGATACGCAGTATTTT
CDR3: CSAGRGLGDSSTDTQYF
J: TRBJ2-3
D: .
size: .
V: TRBV20-1

DNA: TGCGCCAGCAGCCCTGGCGGGGTTGGCACAGATACGCAGTATTTT
CDR3: CASSPGGVGTDTQYF
J: TRBJ2-3
D: .
size: .
V: TRBV5-1

DNA: TGTGCCAGCAGCTTTGGCCCTGAGCGGGTTGGGGAAAAACTGTTTTTT
CDR3: CASSFGPERVGEKLFF
J: TRBJ1-4
D: .
size: few
V: TRBV7-9

DNA: TGTGCCAGCAGCCCGACGGCCGCCTACGAGCAGTACTTC
CDR3: CASSPTAAYEQYF
J: TRBJ2-7
D: .
size: .
V: TRBV7-6

DNA: TGTGCCAGCAGTGAATTGGGCAGGGGAACATACAATGAGCAGTTCTTC
CDR3: CASSELGRGTYNEQFF
J: TRBJ2-1
D: .
size: few
V: TRBV25-1

DNA: TGTGTCAGCAGTTTAGGGAAAGAAAGTAACTATGGCTACACCTTC
CDR3: CVSSLGKESNYGYTF
J: TRBJ1-2
D: .
size: .
V: TRBV27

DNA: TGTGCCAGCAGCTTAGTTCGCGCGGGAGTCGGTCAAGAGACCCAGTACTTC
CDR3: CASSLVRAGVGQETQYF
J: TRBJ2-5
D: TRBD2
size: few
V: TRBV11-2

DNA: TGTGCCAGCATTCTGAACATGAACACTGAAGCTTTCTTT
CDR3: CASILNMNTEAFF
J: TRBJ1-1
D: .
size: .
V: TRBV6-6

DNA: TGTGCCAGCAGCTATGGACAGGGAATCTCGTCGGAGACCCAGTTCTTC
CDR3: CASSYGQGISSETQFF
J: TRBJ2-1
D: TRBD1
size: .
V: TRBV7-9

DNA: TGTGCCAGCAGTTCGACAGGGGGCGCGGGAGGCTACACCTTC
CDR3: CASSSTGGAGGYTF
J: TRBJ1-2
D: TRBD1
size: few
V: TRBV27

DNA: TGTACCACCCTGGGCCTGGGGGATGAGCAGTTCTTC
CDR3: CTTLGLGDEQFF
J: TRBJ2-1
D: .
size: .
V: TRBV7-9

DNA: TGTGCCAGCAGTGAGGCGCCAGGAGGGGTGGGACTCGGCTACACCTTC
CDR3: CASSEAPGGVGLGYTF
J: TRBJ1-2
D: .
size: few
V: TRBV6-1

DNA: TGTGCCAGCAGCCAAGATGGACCCCAGAGGACCCAGTACTTC
CDR3: CASSQDGPQRTQYF
J: TRBJ2-5
D: .
size: .
V: TRBV3-1

DNA: TGTGCCAGCAGATACAGCATAAACACCGGGGAGCTGTTTTTT
CDR3: CASRYSINTGELFF
J: TRBJ2-2
D: .
size: .
V: TRBV6-1

DNA: TGTGCCAGCAGTTACCCTAGGAGGGGTGAGACTAGCACAGATACGCAGTATTTT
CDR3: CASSYPRRGETSTDTQYF
J: TRBJ2-3
D: .
size: few
V: TRBV6-5

DNA: TGTGCCAGCAGCTTAGGCCTTCCTGGGGACTATGGCTACACCTTC
CDR3: CASSLGLPGDYGYTF
J: TRBJ1-2
D: .
size: few
V: TRBV7-3

DNA: TGTGCCAGCAGTTACTCTTTGCTGGACGAGCAGTACTTC
CDR3: CASSYSLLDEQYF
J: TRBJ2-7
D: .
size: .
V: TRBV6-6

DNA: TGCAGCGCAGGACCCAACAGATCCCCAGAGACCCAGTACTTC
CDR3: CSAGPNRSPETQYF
J: TRBJ2-5
D: .
size: .
V: TRBV29-1

DNA: TGTGCCAGCTCACCCCTCGACCTGACCTACGAGCAGTACTTC
CDR3: CASSPLDLTYEQYF
J: TRBJ2-7
D: .
size: few
V: TRBV18

DNA: TGTGCCAGCAGCTCGGGACTAGCGGGCACAGATACGCAGTATTTT
CDR3: CASSSGLAGTDTQYF
J: TRBJ2-3
D: TRBD2
size: many
V: TRBV5-1

DNA: TGTGCCAGCATTTTACCAGGGACTGAAGCTTTCTTT
CDR3: CASILPGTEAFF
J: TRBJ1-1
D: .
size: .
V: TRBV6-6

DNA: TGTGCCAGCTCACCACCAGAGCGGGGGAGCTCCTACAATGAGCAGTTCTTC
CDR3: CASSPPERGSSYNEQFF
J: TRBJ2-1
D: TRBD2
size: .
V: TRBV18

DNA: TGTGCCCAGAGGAAGGGGCTCCAAGCTTTCTTT
CDR3: CAQRKGLQAFF
J: TRBJ1-1
D: .
size: .
V: TRBV30

DNA: TGCAGCGTTGAATTGCTCTGGAATGAGCAGTTCTTC
CDR3: CSVELLWNEQFF
J: TRBJ2-1
D: .
size: .
V: TRBV29-1

DNA: TGTGCCAGCAGCCCGAAGGGACAGGGCGCCAAAAACATTCAGTACTTC
CDR3: CASSPKGQGAKNIQYF
J: TRBJ2-4
D: TRBD1
size: .
V: TRBV6-5

DNA: TGCGCCAGCAGTCCGACAGGGGAGGCTAGCGGGAGGTTTGAGCAGTACTTC
CDR3: CASSPTGEASGRFEQYF
J: TRBJ2-7
D: TRBD2
size: .
V: TRBV4-1

DNA: TGTGCCAGCAGTTATGGTGAAGGACCCTCCTACAATGAGCAGTACTTC
CDR3: CASSYGEGPSYNEQYF
J: TRBJ2-7
D: .
size: .
V: TRBV6-2/TRBV6-3

DNA: TGCAGTGCTTCATATACGGGACACCTCTCCCACGAGCAGTACTTC
CDR3: CSASYTGHLSHEQYF
J: TRBJ2-7
D: .
size: .
V: TRBV20-1

DNA: TGTGCCAGCAGCCAAGATGAGTCGTTCAATCAGCCCCGGCATTTT
CDR3: CASSQDESFNQPRHF
J: TRBJ1-5
D: .
size: .
V: TRBV3-1

DNA: TGTGCCAGCAGCCCCCCCGCGGGGCACTTCTATGGCTACACCTTC
CDR3: CASSPPAGHFYGYTF
J: TRBJ1-2
D: .
size: .
V: TRBV7-2

DNA: TGCGCCAGCAGCCTGGGGGCCGAGATAGGCTATGGCTACACCTTC
CDR3: CASSLGAEIGYGYTF
J: TRBJ1-2
D: .
size: few
V: TRBV5-1